This TCR beta chain derives from a study of CXCR3-negative and CXCR3-positive naive CD8 T cells. Study details: TRB reads totalled about 140 million, about 1.5 +/- 0.3 million per library. Study outcomes and limitations: Naive CXCR3-positive cells had TRB CDR3s more hydrophobic than those of CXCR3-negative naive cells. Memory CD8+ cells showed much lower diversity, while both naive subsets displayed comparably high diversity.

Sorts performed in triplicate captured roughly 320,000 cells each from every CD8+ T cell subset. Identification of naive CD8+ T cells rested on CD45RO-CCR7+CD27+CD95- status. Comment on this clonotype: Its matching antigen is unknown.

Germline V gene lookup returns CDR1 MGHRA and CDR2 YSYEKL. This CDR3 is built from 15 residues. The method, 5' RACE with UMI labels, was used to prepare the TRB cDNA libraries. Following a re-call of the 5' RACE reads, TCRdb has one entry per CDR3 protein and lacks DNA. In total, the table holds about 89,000 distinct CDR3 sequences. The chain recombines TRBV4-1 with TRBJ2-7. The clonotype originates from a human donor in good health. Some clones in this sample may be carry-over from other donors' samples. Sequencing input: naive CXCR3+ CD8+ T cells from blood. Subset described: CD45RO-CCR7+CD27+CD95- naive CD8+ T cells expressing CXCR3 (TNR3+). The CDR3 reads CASSQEAGGSYEQYF.